This T cell receptor (beta chain) came from a study of cytomegalovirus exposure and HLA in healthy donors. General study results and limits: Follow-up analysis seemed to connect common viral pathogens with several of the most significant clusters identified. Prior analysis indicated that the majority of TCR beta V segments exhibited productivity approximately 87% or approximately 30% of the time. Being indistinguishable, some V segments were excluded, TRBV6-2 and TRBV6-3 among them.

Germline V CDR1 and CDR2: SEHNR, FQNEAQ (reference sequence). CDR3 length: 13 residues. Trimming removed 1 base from V and 12 bases from J; junction bases left unmatched: 8. A few counts support this clone. Its antigen remains unidentified. Primers for the PCR totalled 60 Vbeta and 13 Jbeta. The data were produced by immunoSEQ multiplex PCR, yet TCRdb's version contains in-frame clones alone and is incomplete. Of about 120,000 clones listed, 60% to 85% are singletons. This chain uses TRBV7-9 with TRBJ1-1; 7 positions match TRBD1. The sequence came from a woman between 40 and 50 years old in good health and CMV-seropositive. Sample: PBMCs. Written as DNA, the CDR3 is TGTGCCAGCAGCTTAGGGGGACGGGACAGAACTTTCTTT. Translating gives CASSLGGRDRTFF.